Here is one T cell receptor beta chain with its context. Clones were read by immunoSEQ multiplex PCR, and TCRdb kept only the in-frame ones, dropping some. The sample lists roughly 70,000 clones; 95% to 97% were seen once. This CDR3 comprises 12 residues. Per germline, CDR1 SGHRS and CDR2 YFSETQ. Trimming took off 7 bases at V and 6 bases at J, with 12 bases between the two ends. This sample is part of a study of technical replicates of blood from a few donors. The source is a human donor in good health. The rearrangement joins TRBV5-1 to TRBJ2-3; no clear D gene. Material for sequencing was T cells isolated from PBMCs. CDR3 residues: CASALTSDTQYF. For the CDR3, the DNA is TGCGCCAGCGCACTCACCTCTGATACGCAGTATTTT.